The present TCR beta chain was sequenced within a study of blood T cells in healthy people across ages. In germline, CDR1 is MNHEY, CDR2 SMNVEV (reference sequence). CDR3 size: 14 residues. Unmatched junction bases numbered 12, after V lost 5 bases and J lost 10 bases. Sample-barcoded 5' priming and a J-beta primer mix drove a second PCR of roughly 7 to 11 cycles. Every sample gave at least 3 million paired-end reads containing CDR3. TCRdb reprocessed the 5' RACE reads via MiXCR and lists one record per CDR3 protein. The table lists roughly 570,000 distinct CDR3 sequences, about 26% of them singletons.

This sequence originates from a woman in her seventies in good health. The chain is built from TRBV27 and TRBJ1-2, with TRBD1 identical over 8 bases. The sample taken for sequencing was blood. The CDR3 sequence is CASSPATGEDDYTF. The DNA for the CDR3 is TGTGCCAGCAGTCCGGCGACAGGGGAGGATGACTACACCTTC.